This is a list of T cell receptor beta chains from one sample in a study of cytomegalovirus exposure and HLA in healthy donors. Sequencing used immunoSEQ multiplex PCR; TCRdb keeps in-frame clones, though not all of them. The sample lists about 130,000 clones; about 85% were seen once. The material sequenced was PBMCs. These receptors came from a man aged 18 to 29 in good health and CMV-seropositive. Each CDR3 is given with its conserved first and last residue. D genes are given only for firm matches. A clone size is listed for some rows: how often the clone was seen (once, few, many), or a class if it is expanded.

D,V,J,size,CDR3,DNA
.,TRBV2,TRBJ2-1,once,CASTPGLNNEQFF,TGTGCCAGCACTCCCGGTTTGAACAATGAGCAGTTCTTC
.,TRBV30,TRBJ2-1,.,CAWSGTSYNEQFF,TGTGCCTGGAGTGGGACTTCTTACAATGAGCAGTTCTTC
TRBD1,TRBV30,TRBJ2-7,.,CAWSRQGNYERYF,TGTGCCTGGAGTCGACAGGGTAACTACGAGCGGTACTTC
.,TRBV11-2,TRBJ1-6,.,CASSSGTPGAYNSPLHF,TGTGCCAGCAGCTCTGGAACTCCAGGGGCCTATAATTCACCCCTCCACTTT
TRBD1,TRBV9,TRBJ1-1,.,CASSVGTGPLKDTEAFF,TGTGCCAGCAGCGTAGGGACAGGGCCCTTAAAGGACACTGAAGCTTTCTTT
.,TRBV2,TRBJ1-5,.,CASSESYSNQPQHF,TGTGCCAGCAGTGAGAGCTATAGCAATCAGCCCCAGCATTTT
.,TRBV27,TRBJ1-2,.,CASSSHQGERVGYTF,TGTGCCAGCAGTTCCCACCAGGGTGAACGTGTTGGCTACACCTTC
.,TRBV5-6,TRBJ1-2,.,CASSSGPGGVTGYTF,TGTGCCAGCAGCTCGGGGCCCGGGGGAGTAACTGGCTACACCTTC
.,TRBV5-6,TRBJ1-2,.,CASSLQGLDYGYTF,TGTGCCAGCAGCTTGCAGGGATTGGACTATGGCTACACCTTC
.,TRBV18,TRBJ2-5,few,CASSRAVEETQYF,TGTGCCAGCTCACGGGCCGTAGAAGAGACCCAGTACTTC
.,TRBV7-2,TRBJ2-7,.,CASSLANEKQYF,TGTGCCAGCAGCTTAGCTAACGAGAAGCAGTACTTC
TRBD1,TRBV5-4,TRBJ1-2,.,CASSLGGQGPYGYTF,TGTGCCAGCAGCTTGGGGGGACAGGGGCCGTATGGCTACACCTTC
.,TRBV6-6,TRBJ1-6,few,CASSRSEQGSPLHF,TGTGCCAGCAGCCGTAGCGAACAGGGATCACCCCTCCACTTT
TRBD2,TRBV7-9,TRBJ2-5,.,CSSLSIAGGRETQYF,TGTTCCAGCCTTTCGATAGCGGGAGGGAGGGAGACCCAGTACTTC
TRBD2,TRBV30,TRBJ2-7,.,CAWSIKTSGSAWEQYF,TGTGCCTGGAGTATAAAGACTAGCGGGAGCGCATGGGAGCAGTACTTC
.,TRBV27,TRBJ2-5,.,CASSFSPRETQYF,TGTGCCAGCAGTTTTAGTCCAAGAGAGACCCAGTACTTC
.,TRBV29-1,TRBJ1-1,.,CSVEPTNTEAFF,TGCAGCGTTGAACCTACGAACACTGAAGCTTTCTTT
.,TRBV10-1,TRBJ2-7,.,CASHPQGGSSYEQYF,TGCGCCAGCCACCCACAGGGTGGGAGCTCCTACGAGCAGTACTTC
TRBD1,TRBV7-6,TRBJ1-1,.,CASSLGGDSPTEAFF,TGTGCCAGCAGCTTAGGGGGGGACAGTCCCACTGAAGCTTTCTTT
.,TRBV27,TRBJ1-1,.,CASSFPGNTEAFF,TGTGCCAGCAGTTTCCCAGGGAACACTGAAGCTTTCTTT
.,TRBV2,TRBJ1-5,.,CASTLGEGQPQHF,TGTGCCAGCACACTCGGGGAAGGGCAGCCCCAGCATTTT
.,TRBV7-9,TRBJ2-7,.,CASSYDTLPYEQYF,TGTGCCAGCAGCTACGACACTTTACCCTACGAGCAGTACTTC
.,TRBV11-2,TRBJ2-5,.,CASSLSFPQYF,TGTGCCAGCAGCTTATCTTTTCCCCAGTACTTC
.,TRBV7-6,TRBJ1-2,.,CASGGGAGPRSGGYTF,TGTGCCAGCGGCGGGGGGGCAGGGCCGCGGTCGGGAGGCTACACCTTC
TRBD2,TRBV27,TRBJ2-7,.,CASSFQGRTREQYF,TGTGCCAGCAGTTTCCAGGGCCGGACTAGGGAGCAGTACTTC
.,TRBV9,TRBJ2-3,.,CASSVGGGPSPSTDTQYF,TGTGCCAGCAGCGTAGGGGGGGGCCCGAGCCCGAGCACAGATACGCAGTATTTT
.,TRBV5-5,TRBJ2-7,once,CASSLLSGPYEQYF,TGTGCCAGCAGCTTGTTATCAGGGCCCTACGAGCAGTACTTC
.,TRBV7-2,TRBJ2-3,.,CASSTWTTSPTDTQYF,TGTGCCAGCAGCACTTGGACTACCTCTCCCACAGATACGCAGTATTTT
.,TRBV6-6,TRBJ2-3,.,CASSPPGEPDTQYF,TGTGCCAGCAGTCCCCCGGGAGAACCAGATACGCAGTATTTT
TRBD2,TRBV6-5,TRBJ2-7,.,CASSRTSGEVYEQYF,TGTGCCAGCAGCCGGACTAGCGGGGAAGTCTACGAGCAGTACTTC
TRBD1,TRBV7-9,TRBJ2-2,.,CASSSRTGYTGELFF,TGTGCCAGCAGCTCCCGGACAGGGTACACCGGGGAGCTGTTTTTT
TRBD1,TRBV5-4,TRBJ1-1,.,CATNPGQGLTDTEAFF,TGTGCCACCAACCCGGGACAGGGGTTAACGGACACTGAAGCTTTCTTT
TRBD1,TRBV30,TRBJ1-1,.,CACKNRGGTEAFF,TGTGCCTGCAAAAACAGGGGGGGGACTGAAGCTTTCTTT
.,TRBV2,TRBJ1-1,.,CASAGYADTEAFF,TGTGCCAGCGCGGGATATGCCGACACTGAAGCTTTCTTT
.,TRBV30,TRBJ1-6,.,CAWRQEEYSPLHF,TGTGCCTGGAGACAGGAAGAGTATTCACCCCTCCACTTT
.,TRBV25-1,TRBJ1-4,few,CASSERGRKLFF,TGTGCCAGCAGTGAAAGGGGTCGAAAACTGTTTTTT
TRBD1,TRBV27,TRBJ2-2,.,CASSRRTGNTGELFF,TGTGCCAGCAGCCGGAGGACAGGGAACACCGGGGAGCTGTTTTTT
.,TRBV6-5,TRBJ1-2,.,CASRDSYGYTF,TGTGCCAGCAGGGACAGCTATGGCTACACCTTC
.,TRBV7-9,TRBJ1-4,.,CASSEDRKLFF,TGTGCCAGCAGCGAAGACAGAAAACTGTTTTTT
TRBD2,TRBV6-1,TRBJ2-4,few,CASSVEGREGNIQYF,TGTGCCAGCAGTGTAGAGGGGAGGGAAGGAAACATTCAGTACTTC
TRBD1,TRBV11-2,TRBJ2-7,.,CASSPGTGFSLVHEQYF,TGTGCCAGCAGTCCCGGGACAGGTTTCTCTCTTGTCCACGAGCAGTACTTC
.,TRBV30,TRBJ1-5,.,CAWKPKGGARPQHF,TGTGCCTGGAAACCCAAAGGCGGAGCCCGGCCCCAGCATTTT
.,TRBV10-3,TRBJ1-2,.,CAISETIQGAVGGYTF,TGTGCCATCAGTGAGACCATACAAGGGGCAGTCGGGGGCTACACCTTC
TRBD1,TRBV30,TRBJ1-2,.,CAWSVGTANHGYTF,TGTGCCTGGAGTGTAGGGACAGCTAACCATGGCTACACCTTC
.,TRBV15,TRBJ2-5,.,CATSSHSSQETQYF,TGTGCCACCAGCAGCCACAGCTCCCAAGAGACCCAGTACTTC
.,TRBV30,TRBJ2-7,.,CAWSPWAGGSYEQYF,TGTGCCTGGAGCCCGTGGGCAGGGGGGTCCTACGAGCAGTACTTC
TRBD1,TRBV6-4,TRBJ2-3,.,CASSPTGITDTQYF,TGTGCCAGCAGCCCGACAGGGATCACAGATACGCAGTATTTT
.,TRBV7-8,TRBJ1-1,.,CASSPLGEGATEAFF,TGTGCCAGCAGCCCCCTTGGGGAGGGTGCGACTGAAGCTTTCTTT
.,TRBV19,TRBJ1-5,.,CASRPTASNQPQHF,TGTGCCAGTAGGCCGACAGCATCCAATCAGCCCCAGCATTTT
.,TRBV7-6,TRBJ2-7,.,CASSPGGAAVEQYF,TGTGCCAGCAGCCCGGGTGGGGCCGCGGTCGAGCAGTACTTC
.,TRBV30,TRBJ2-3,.,CAWSGKRLSTDTQYF,TGTGCCTGGAGTGGAAAGCGCCTTAGCACAGATACGCAGTATTTT